This T cell receptor (beta chain) derives from a study of a mutant IDH1 vaccine in newly diagnosed glioma (dated by TCRdb to the early 2020s). Regarding the study in general: Patients were given eight vaccinations, in weeks 1, 3, 5, 7, 11, 15, 19 and 23, which matched visits V03 through V10. Vaccination was initiated 4-6 weeks after radiotherapy alone, or concurrently with temozolomide cycles in the chemotherapy-containing groups. Of the 32 patients who were treated, around 62% were male and about 40% were female, and the mean age was approximately 40 years. Prior to enrollment, patients had been given standard therapy consisting of radiotherapy alone, temozolomide alone, or radiochemotherapy with temozolomide, with the combination given to most patients. Peripheral blood was drawn at six visits: V03 (baseline), V05, V07, V10, V12 and V13. Longitudinal TCRB deep sequencing was done for fewer than 30 treated patients, wherever samples were available for exploratory analyses.

Taken with the paper, the label for time point translates to: week 5, during vaccination. Each vaccine dose was 300 ug of a 20-mer mutant IDH1 peptide in Montanide, given subcutaneously with topical imiquimod. Donors had newly diagnosed WHO grade 3 or 4 IDH1-mutant astrocytomas with loss of nuclear ATRX. The samples were drawn from NOA16, a multicentre, single-arm, open-label phase I trial in Germany that tested a mutant IDH1 peptide vaccine in humans for the first time. Genomic DNA for TCRB sequencing was extracted from EDTA blood using the DNeasy Blood and Tissue Kit. Worth noting for this clone: Its antigen is unknown. Base qualities are not at hand, and no much larger clone is one base apart.

Study-level results and caveats: The authors stated that sample limitations prevented analyses of patient blood samples from being reproduced. Across multiple MHC alleles, vaccine-induced immune responses were seen in nearly 95% of patients. PBMC samples for TCRB deep sequencing were selected based on availability. No apparent relationship was observed between pseudoprogression and alterations in the top peripheral T cell clonotypes detected by TCRB sequencing.

Relative to germline, V is 2 bases shorter and J is 5 bases shorter, with 13 bases between their ends. The CDR3 spans 15 residues, from the cysteine through the phenylalanine. The entry retains the CDR3 DNA only, 45 bases that are in frame from base 1. CDR1 and CDR2, per the germline V gene, are SGHRS and YFSETQ. Library preparation was by the immunoSEQ multiplex PCR assay. Rearranged TCR beta chain sequences were amplified using the hsTCRB Kit according to the manufacturer's protocol. An Illumina MiSeq was used to sequence the TCRB libraries. Concerning the study's data processing: The proprietary platform of the kit vendor was used for demultiplexing, trimming and gene mapping. TCRdb re-hosts the immuneACCESS table, in-frame sequences only. Its copies lack some clones; in the studies checked, an unresolved V gene accounts for under half of them, and the cause for the rest is not known. From that table come the V and J calls and clone size; the DNA was used to work out D and trimming. The sample yields 39,000 or so clones; approximately 80% were counted once. The ten largest clones capture around 5.9% of the sample.

The input for sequencing was PBMCs, taken from a glioma patient whose treatment included an IDH1 peptide vaccine. The sequence came from a man aged 35 to 55 with glioma. The rearrangement combines TRBV5-1 with TRBJ2-2; the D element might be TRBD1 or TRBD2, as each aligns at 6 bases. The nucleotide sequence is TGCGCCAGCAGCTTAGGAGGGGGGTCGACCGGGGAGCTGTTTTTT. It is translated as CASSLGGGSTGELFF. The full variable domain, completed from the reference TRBV5-1 and TRBJ2-2 proteins outside the CDR3, reads KAGVTQTPRYLIKTRGQQVTLSCSPISGHRSVSWYQQTPGQGLQFLFEYFSETQRNKGNFPGRFSGRQFSNSRSEMNVSTLELGDSALYLCASSLGGGSTGELFFGEGSRLTVL.